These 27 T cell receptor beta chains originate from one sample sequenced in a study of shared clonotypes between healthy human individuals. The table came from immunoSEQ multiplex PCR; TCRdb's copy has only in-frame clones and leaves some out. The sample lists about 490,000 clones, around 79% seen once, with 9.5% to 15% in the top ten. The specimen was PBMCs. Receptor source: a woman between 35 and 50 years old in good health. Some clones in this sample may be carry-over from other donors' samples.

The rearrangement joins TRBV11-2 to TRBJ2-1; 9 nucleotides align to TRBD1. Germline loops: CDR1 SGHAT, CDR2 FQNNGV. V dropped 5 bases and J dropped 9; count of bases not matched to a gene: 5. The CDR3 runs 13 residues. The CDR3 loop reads CASSIYRGLEQFF. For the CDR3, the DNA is TGTGCCAGCAGCATATACAGGGGGCTTGAGCAGTTCTTC. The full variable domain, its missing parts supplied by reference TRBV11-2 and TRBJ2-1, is EAGVAQSPRYKIIEKRQSVAFWCNPISGHATLYWYQQILGQGPKLLIQFQNNGVVDDSQLPKDRFSAERLKGVDSTLKIQPAKLEDSAVYLCASSIYRGLEQFFGPGTRLTVL.

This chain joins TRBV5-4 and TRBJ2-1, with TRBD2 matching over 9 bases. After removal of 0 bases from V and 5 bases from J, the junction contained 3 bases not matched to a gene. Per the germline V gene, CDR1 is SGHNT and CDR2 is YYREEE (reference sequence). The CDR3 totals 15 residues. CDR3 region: CASSLAASGDNEQFF. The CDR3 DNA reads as TGTGCCAGCAGCTTGGCGGCTAGCGGGGACAATGAGCAGTTCTTC.

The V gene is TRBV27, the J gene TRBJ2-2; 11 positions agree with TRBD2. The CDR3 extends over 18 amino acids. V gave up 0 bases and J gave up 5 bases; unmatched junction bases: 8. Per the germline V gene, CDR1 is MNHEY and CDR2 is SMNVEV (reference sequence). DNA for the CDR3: TGTGCCAGCAGTTTATCGGCGGGACTAGCGGCCATAACCGGGGAGCTGTTTTTT. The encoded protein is CASSLSAGLAAITGELFF.

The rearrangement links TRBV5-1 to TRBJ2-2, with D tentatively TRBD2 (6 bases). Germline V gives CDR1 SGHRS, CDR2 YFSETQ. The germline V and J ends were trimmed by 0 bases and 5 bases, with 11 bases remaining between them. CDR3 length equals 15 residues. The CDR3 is CASSLDGRLTGELFF. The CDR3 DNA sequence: TGCGCCAGCAGCTTGGACGGGAGACTTACCGGGGAGCTGTTTTTT.

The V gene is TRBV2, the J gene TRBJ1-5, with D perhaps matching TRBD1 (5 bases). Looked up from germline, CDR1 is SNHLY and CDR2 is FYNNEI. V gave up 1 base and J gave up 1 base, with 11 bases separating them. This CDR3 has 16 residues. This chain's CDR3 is CASSEGGGLSNQPQHF. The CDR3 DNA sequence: TGTGCCAGCAGTGAAGGGGGGGGACTGAGCAATCAGCCCCAGCATTTT.

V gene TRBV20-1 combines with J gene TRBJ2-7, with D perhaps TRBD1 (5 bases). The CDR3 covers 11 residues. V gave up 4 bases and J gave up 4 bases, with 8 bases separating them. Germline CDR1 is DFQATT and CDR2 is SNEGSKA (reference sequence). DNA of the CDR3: TGCAGTGCTAAGAAGGGGTACGAGCAGTACTTC. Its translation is CSAKKGYEQYF.

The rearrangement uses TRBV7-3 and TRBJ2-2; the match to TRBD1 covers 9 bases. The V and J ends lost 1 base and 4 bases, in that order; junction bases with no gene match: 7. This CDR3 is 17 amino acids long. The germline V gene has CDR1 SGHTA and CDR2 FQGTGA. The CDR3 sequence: CASSLRTGGAGTGELFF. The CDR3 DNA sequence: TGTGCCAGCAGCTTAAGAACAGGGGGCGCGGGCACCGGGGAGCTGTTTTTT.

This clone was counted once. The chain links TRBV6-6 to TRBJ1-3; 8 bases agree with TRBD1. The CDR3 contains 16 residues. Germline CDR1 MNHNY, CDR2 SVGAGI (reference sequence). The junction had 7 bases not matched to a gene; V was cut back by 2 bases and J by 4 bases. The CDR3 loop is CASSYTDRGPGNTIYF. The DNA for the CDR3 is TGTGCCAGCAGTTACACTGACAGGGGCCCCGGAAACACCATATATTTT.

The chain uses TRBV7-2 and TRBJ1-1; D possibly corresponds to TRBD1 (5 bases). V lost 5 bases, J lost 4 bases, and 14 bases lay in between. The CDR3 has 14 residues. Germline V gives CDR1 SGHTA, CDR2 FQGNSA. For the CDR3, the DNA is TGTGCCAGCAGCCCCAGGGTGGGAGTCACTGAAGCTTTCTTT. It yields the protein CASSPRVGVTEAFF.

The CDR3 DNA sequence: TGTGCCAGCAGCAGACAGTGGGGGGTCGAAGCTTTCTTT. Translation: CASSRQWGVEAFF. This rearrangement joins TRBV28 to TRBJ1-1, with D tentatively TRBD1 (5 bases). Trimming stripped 6 bases from V and 8 bases from J, with 16 bases between. The CDR3 sequence is 13 residues long. CDR1 is MDHEN, CDR2 SYDVKM, per germline. Using reference TRBV28 and TRBJ1-1 for the parts outside the CDR3, the full variable domain is DVKVTQSSRYLVKRTGEKVFLECVQDMDHENMFWYRQDPGLGLRLIYFSYDVKMKEKGDIPEGYSVSREKKERFSLILESASTNQTSMYLCASSRQWGVEAFFGQGTRLTVV.

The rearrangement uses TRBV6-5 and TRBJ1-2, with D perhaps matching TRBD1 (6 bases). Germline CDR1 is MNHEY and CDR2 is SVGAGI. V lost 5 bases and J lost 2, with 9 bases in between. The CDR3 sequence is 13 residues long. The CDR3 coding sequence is TGTGCCAGCAGTGTCGACAGGAACTATGGCTACACCTTC. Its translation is CASSVDRNYGYTF.

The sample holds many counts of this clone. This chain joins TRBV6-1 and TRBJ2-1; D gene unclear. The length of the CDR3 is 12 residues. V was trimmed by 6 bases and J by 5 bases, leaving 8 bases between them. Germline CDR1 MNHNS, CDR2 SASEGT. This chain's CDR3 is CASRDWNNEQFF. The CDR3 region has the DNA TGTGCCAGCAGGGATTGGAACAATGAGCAGTTCTTC.

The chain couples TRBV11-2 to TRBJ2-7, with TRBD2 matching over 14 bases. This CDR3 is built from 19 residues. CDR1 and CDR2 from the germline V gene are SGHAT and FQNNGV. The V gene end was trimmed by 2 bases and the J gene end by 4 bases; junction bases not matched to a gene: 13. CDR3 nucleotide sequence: TGTGCCAGCAGCTTATCCCCCGGGACTAGCGGGAGTAAGAGTTACGAGCAGTACTTC. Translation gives CASSLSPGTSGSKSYEQYF. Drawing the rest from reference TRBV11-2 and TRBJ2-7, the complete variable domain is EAGVAQSPRYKIIEKRQSVAFWCNPISGHATLYWYQQILGQGPKLLIQFQNNGVVDDSQLPKDRFSAERLKGVDSTLKIQPAKLEDSAVYLCASSLSPGTSGSKSYEQYFGPGTRLTVT.

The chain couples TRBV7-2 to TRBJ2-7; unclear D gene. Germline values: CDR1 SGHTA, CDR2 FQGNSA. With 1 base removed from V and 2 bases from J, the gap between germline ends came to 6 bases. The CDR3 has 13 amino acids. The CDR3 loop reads CASSLVSPYEQYF. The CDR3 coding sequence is TGTGCCAGCAGCTTAGTTTCGCCCTACGAGCAGTACTTC.

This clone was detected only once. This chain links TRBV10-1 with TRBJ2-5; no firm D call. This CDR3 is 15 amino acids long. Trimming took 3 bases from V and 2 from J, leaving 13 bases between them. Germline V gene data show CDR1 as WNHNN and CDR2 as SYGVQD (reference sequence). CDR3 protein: CASSEAPKEQETQYF. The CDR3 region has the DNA TGCGCCAGCAGTGAAGCCCCGAAGGAACAAGAGACCCAGTACTTC.

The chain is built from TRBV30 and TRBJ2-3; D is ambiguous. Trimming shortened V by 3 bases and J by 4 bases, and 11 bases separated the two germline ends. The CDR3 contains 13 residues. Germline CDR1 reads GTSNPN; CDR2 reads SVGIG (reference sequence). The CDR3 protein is CAWRPRAPDTQYF. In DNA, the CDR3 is TGTGCCTGGAGGCCACGGGCGCCAGATACGCAGTATTTT.

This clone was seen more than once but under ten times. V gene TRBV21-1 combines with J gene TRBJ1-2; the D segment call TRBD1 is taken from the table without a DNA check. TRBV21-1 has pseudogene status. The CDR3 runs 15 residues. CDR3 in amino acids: CASSNTRDRDYGYTF. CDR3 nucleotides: TGTGCCAGCAGCAACACCCGGGACAGGGACTATGGCTACACCTTC.

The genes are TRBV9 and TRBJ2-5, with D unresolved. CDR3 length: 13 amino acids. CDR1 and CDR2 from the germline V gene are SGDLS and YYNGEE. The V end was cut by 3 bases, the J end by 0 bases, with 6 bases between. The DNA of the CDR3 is TGTGCCAGCAGCGCCCGGTACCAAGAGACCCAGTACTTC. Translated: CASSARYQETQYF.

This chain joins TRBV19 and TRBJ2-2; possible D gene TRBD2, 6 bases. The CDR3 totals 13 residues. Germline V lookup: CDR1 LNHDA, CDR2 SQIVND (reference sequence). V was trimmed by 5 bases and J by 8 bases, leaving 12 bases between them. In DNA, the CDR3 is TGTGCCAGTAGTGCAGGAGGGGCTGGGGAGCTGTTTTTT. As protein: CASSAGGAGELFF. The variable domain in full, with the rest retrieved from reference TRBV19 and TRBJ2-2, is DGGITQSPKYLFRKEGQNVTLSCEQNLNHDAMYWYRQDPGQGLRLIYYSQIVNDFQKGDIAEGYSVSREKKESFPLTVTSAQKNPTAFYLCASSAGGAGELFFGEGSRLTVL.

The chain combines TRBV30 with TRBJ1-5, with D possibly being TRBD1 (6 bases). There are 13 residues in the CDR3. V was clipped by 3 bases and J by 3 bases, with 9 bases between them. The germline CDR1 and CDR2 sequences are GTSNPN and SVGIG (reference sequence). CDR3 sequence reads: CAWSRGDNQPQHF. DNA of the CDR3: TGTGCCTGGAGCAGGGGAGACAATCAGCCCCAGCATTTT. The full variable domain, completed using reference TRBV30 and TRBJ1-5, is SQTIHQWPATLVQPVGSPLSLECTVEGTSNPNLYWYRQAAGRGLQLLFYSVGIGQISSEVPQNLSASRPQDRQFILSSKKLLLSDSGFYLCAWSRGDNQPQHFGDGTRLSIL.

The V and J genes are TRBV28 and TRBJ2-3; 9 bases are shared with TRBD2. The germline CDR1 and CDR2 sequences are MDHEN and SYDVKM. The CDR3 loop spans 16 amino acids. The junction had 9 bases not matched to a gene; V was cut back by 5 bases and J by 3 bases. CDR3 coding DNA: TGTGCCAGCAGTCTAATAGCGGGAGATGGAACAGATACGCAGTATTTT. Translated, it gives CASSLIAGDGTDTQYF.

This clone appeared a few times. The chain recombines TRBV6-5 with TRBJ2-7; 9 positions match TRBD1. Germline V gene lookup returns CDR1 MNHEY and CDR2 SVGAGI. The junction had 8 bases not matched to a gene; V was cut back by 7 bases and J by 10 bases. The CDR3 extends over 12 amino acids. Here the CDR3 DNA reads TGTGCCAGCAAGGGACAGGGTCCCGTCCAGTACTTC. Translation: CASKGQGPVQYF.

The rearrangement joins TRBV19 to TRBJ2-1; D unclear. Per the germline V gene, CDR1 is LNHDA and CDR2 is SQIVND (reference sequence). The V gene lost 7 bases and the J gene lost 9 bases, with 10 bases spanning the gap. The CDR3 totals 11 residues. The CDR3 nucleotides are TGTGCCAGTAAGGTCGGTGGTGAGCAGTTCTTC. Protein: CASKVGGEQFF.

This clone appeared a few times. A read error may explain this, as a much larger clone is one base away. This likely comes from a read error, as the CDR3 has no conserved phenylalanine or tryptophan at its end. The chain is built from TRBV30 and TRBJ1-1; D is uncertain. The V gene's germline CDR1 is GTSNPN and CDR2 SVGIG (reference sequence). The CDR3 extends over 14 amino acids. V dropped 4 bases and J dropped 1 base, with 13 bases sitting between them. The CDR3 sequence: CAWTDLQPNTEAFL. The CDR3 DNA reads TGTGCCTGGACGGATTTACAGCCGAACACTGAAGCTTTCCTT.

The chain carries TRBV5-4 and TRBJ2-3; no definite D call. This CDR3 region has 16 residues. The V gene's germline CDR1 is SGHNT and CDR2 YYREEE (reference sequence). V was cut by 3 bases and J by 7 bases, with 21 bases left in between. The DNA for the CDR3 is TGTGCCAGCAGCTCCCCGACCTACACGGACCCCTATACGCAGTATTTT. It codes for CASSSPTYTDPYTQYF.

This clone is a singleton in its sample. CDR3 amino acids: CASSELDFSGANVLTF. Written as DNA, the CDR3 is TGTGCCAGCAGTGAATTGGACTTCTCTGGGGCCAACGTCCTGACTTTC. The chain has TRBV2 and TRBJ2-6; maybe TRBD2 (5 bases). Germline CDR1 and CDR2: SNHLY and FYNNEI. V lost 2 bases and J lost 0, with 8 bases in between. The CDR3 contains 16 residues.

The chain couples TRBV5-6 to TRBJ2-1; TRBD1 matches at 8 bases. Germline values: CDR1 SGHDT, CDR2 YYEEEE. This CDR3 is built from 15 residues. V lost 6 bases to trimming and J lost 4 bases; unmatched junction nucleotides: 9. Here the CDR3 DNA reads TGTGCCAGCACCACAAAAGGACAGGGTTACAATGAGCAGTTCTTC. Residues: CASTTKGQGYNEQFF.